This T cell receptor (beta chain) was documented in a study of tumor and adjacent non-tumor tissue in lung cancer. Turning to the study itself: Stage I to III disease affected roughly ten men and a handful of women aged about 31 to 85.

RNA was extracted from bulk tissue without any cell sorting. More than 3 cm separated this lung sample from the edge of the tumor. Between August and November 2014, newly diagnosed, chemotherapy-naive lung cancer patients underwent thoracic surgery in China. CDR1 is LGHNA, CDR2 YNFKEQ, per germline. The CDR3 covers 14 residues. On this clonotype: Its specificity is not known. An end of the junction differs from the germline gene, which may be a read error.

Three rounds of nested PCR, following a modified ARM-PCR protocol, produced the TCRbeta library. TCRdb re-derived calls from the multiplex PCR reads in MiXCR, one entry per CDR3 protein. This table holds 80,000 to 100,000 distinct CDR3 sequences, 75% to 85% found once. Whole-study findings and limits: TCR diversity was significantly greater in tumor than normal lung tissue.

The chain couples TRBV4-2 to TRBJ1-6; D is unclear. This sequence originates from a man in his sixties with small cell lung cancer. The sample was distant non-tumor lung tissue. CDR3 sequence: CSSNQEKSNSPLHF. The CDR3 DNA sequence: TGTTCCAGCAACCAAGAAAAATCAAATTCACCCCTCCACTTT.